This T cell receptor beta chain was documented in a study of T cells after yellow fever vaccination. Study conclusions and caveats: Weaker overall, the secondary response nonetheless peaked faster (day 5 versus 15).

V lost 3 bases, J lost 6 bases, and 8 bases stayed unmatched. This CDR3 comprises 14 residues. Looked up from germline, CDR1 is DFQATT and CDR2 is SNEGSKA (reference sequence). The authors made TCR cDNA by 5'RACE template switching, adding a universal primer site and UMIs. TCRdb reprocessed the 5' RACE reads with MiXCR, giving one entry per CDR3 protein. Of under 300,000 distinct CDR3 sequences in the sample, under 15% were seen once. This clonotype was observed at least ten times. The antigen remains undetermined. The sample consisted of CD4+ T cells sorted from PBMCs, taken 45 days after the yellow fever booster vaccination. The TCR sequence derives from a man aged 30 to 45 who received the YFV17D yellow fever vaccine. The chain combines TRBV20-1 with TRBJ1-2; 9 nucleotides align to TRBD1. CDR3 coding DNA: TGCAGTGCTAGCCGGGACAGGGTAGGCGATGGCTACACCTTC. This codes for CSASRDRVGDGYTF.